The clone carrying this T cell receptor beta chain was found a few times. V was pared by 5 bases and J by 2 bases, with 11 bases between. Germline V lookup: CDR1 SGHVS, CDR2 FQNEAQ. This CDR3 is built from 14 residues. The sample comes from a study of T-cell memory formation after mild COVID-19. MiXCR, run by TCRdb on the 5' RACE reads, gives a single entry per CDR3 protein. The sample has around 390,000 distinct CDR3 sequences; roughly 15% are singletons. This sequence was found in a man in his late teens or twenties who had mild COVID-19 (a few samples of this study predate the infection). Cell type and time point are not known. Sequenced: PBMCs or a T cell subset sorted from them (not recorded which). V and J are TRBV7-8 and TRBJ2-3, with D possibly matching TRBD2 (5 bases). The CDR3 sequence is CASSPRGFTDTQYF. The CDR3, as DNA: TGTGCCAGCAGCCCCAGAGGGTTCACAGATACGCAGTATTTT.